This TCR beta chain was obtained from a study of CD8+ T cells in alopecia areata. Germline-derived CDR1 and CDR2 are MNHEY and SMNVEV (reference sequence). This CDR3 contains 14 residues. With 5 bases removed from V and 1 base from J, the gap between germline ends came to 11 bases. This clone appeared once. cDNA prepared by RNA extraction and subsequent reverse transcription served as the template for sequencing. Assay: immunoSEQ multiplex PCR; the TCRdb copy retains only in-frame clones and omits some. This table has 150,000 to 200,000 clones, less than 70% appearing once. Treatment here: oral pan-JAK inhibitor, 5-10 mg twice daily.

The clonotype comes from a human donor with alopecia areata. The V call is TRBV27, the J call TRBJ1-1; no firm D call. The sequencing used CD4+ T cells sorted from blood, collected at week 4, from a patient treated with tofacitinib. This chain's CDR3 is CASSPPGWNTEAFF. DNA of the CDR3: TGTGCCAGCAGTCCACCGGGCTGGAACACTGAAGCTTTCTTT.